This TCR beta chain was captured in a study of cytomegalovirus exposure and HLA in healthy donors (dated by TCRdb to the late 2010s). About the investigation overall: According to an earlier analysis of several hundred of the donors, 150 million to 200 million T cells yielded roughly 100 million unique TCR beta sequences and 250 to 350 Gb of sequence data. Roughly 5 DR-DQ haplotypes were handled as single units for association and clustering because linkage in the cohort was strong. Besides the first cohort of around 670 subjects, a separate validation cohort made up of 90 to 150 different subjects was used. The aim of the study was to test whether cataloging public T cell receptors could identify signatures of past pathogen exposure. Among the roughly 380 genotyped donors, about 83% belonged to the genetic ancestry cluster associated with self-reported Caucasian donors. The T cell repertoires of 670 or so subjects were profiled by immunosequencing and related to cytomegalovirus serostatus. To predict cytomegalovirus infection status, the study brought together high-throughput TCR immunosequencing, statistical association of individual TCRs with disease status, and machine learning. Genome-wide SNP genotypes for about 60% of the roughly 670 donors were used in a later genetic analysis, which treated that subset as a discovery cohort. Approximately 330 gigabases of sequencing data and approximately 92 million unique TCR sequences made up an early release that covered some 640 HLA-typed donors. The number of donors typed differed by locus, with roughly 620-630 for A, B, C, DRB1 and DQB1, 522 for DQA1, under 610 for DPA1, and around 450 for DPB1. An earlier analysis of several hundred of the donors applied high-throughput TCR beta sequencing to assess whether each TCR beta V gene segment acted as functional or pseudogenic. All discovery cohort repertoires had been generated using a single sequencing platform. Rather than drawing on any new phenotypic data, the later analysis identified candidate immune exposures from TCR beta sequences and the way those sequences occurred across donors. Donor age, sex, ethnicity and CMV serostatus were compiled alongside the repertoire data. On average, around 230,000 unique TCR beta nucleotide sequences were sequenced per donor among several hundred genotyped donors of the cohort, with roughly a sixth of those sequences being non-productive. HLA typing included class I and class II loci at four-digit resolution. A later analysis re-analyzed previously published TCR beta repertoires from several hundred donors and added high-resolution HLA genotyping to study TCR occurrence patterns. What the work shows at the level of the full study, not this receptor alone: A later analysis found that most CMV-associated TCR beta chains appeared HLA-restricted, with HLA associations seemingly driven largely by CMV exposure. HLA typing was unavailable for some donors at each locus, so association tests used only the typed subset. The study listed 150 to 200 TCR beta chains as associated with cytomegalovirus. Strong co-occurrence of HLA alleles, especially DR and DQ, made assigning TCR associations to individual alleles difficult. The only immune exposure information available for the cohort was CMV serostatus. The classifier was reported to diagnose cytomegalovirus status with high specificity and sensitivity in both the original and validation cohorts. In a later analysis, HLA-associated TCR beta chains showed more clonal expansion and lower generation probabilities than non-associated chains that were equally common. A cluster of highly shared sequence variants was judged likely to be a technical artifact of the sequencing pipeline. The presence/absence analyses assumed that sequencing depth was roughly uniform across donors, and that assumption may not be true. Correlated functional status among segregating V segments might be attributable to linkage disequilibrium, but an unknown experimental factor could not be ruled out. According to a later analysis, TCR association rates differed among HLA loci, with DRB1 alleles showing the most associated TCRs and HLA-C alleles showing the fewest. Several of the top co-occurrence clusters appeared to be linked to parvovirus B19, influenza, CMV and Epstein-Barr virus, according to a later analysis. In a later genetic analysis, fewer N-insertions in productive TCRs were reported among donors in an Asian-associated ancestry cluster than the approximately 710-donor mean. Most TCR sequences were seen in very few donors, while some public TCRs were found in many individuals. V-gene and J-gene trimming of TCR beta chains was associated with a missense DCLRE1C variant in a later genetic analysis, and the association was replicated in an independent cohort. A further reported finding was that TCR beta sequences accurately predicted the HLA-A and HLA-B alleles for most subjects in the first cohort. The authors suggested that the approach could potentially be extended to other disease states and immunological phenotypes. Broadly in line with IMGT annotations, most TCR beta V segments showed up in productive rearrangements about 87% or about 30% of the time in an earlier analysis of approximately 640 of the donors. About 15 rarely observed V segments, including chromosome 9 orphons, were excluded from the earlier analysis of about 610 of the donors because counts were too low. Only TCR beta chains were sequenced in this cohort, and the absence of alpha or paired-chain data limited detectable features. At a false discovery rate of 0.05, a later analysis linked 16,000 or so TCR beta sequences to specific HLA alleles. In vitro tests confirmed that a few of the cytomegalovirus-associated TCR beta chains recognize cytomegalovirus antigens. Because the 87-base-pair reads could not distinguish some IMGT-functional V segments, including TRBV6-2 and TRBV6-3, those segments were excluded.

Libraries were made using the immunoSEQ multiplex PCR assay. For the multiplex PCR, a mixture combining 60 forward primers for TCR Vbeta segments and 13 reverse primers for TCR Jbeta segments was used. The CDR3 region of rearranged TCR beta genes was amplified from genomic DNA with a multiplex PCR assay. On the Illumina HiSeq System, the amplified TCR beta libraries were sequenced as 87-base-pair reads. The original methods were these. A later analysis tallied some 79 million unique TCR beta chains across the 550 to 850 repertoires, and about 12 million of those chains were shared by two or more donors. To remove PCR and sequencing errors, raw reads were error-corrected and collapsed into unique sequences using a nearest-neighbor algorithm that merged closely related sequences. CDR3 sequences were aligned to IMGT reference sequences to assign V, D and J gene segments. For a sequence to be retained, a match of at least six nucleotides was required to both a V gene segment and a J gene segment. A rearrangement counted as productive if the CDR3 had no stop codons and remained in frame with V and J, and every other rearrangement counted as non-productive. Following IMGT convention, CDR3 was defined as the stretch from the second conserved V-encoded cysteine up to the conserved J-encoded phenylalanine. In an earlier analysis of around 600 of the donors, sequences lacking an unambiguous match to a single V gene segment were excluded. In an earlier analysis of several hundred of the donors, V segments were called functional above 56.7% productive rearrangements and were called segregating when the between-donor standard deviation exceeded 5%. A statistical classification framework was built for diagnosing cytomegalovirus status from the catalog of TCR beta chain sequences. V and J gene assignment, in a later analysis, came from comparing TCR nucleotide sequences with IMGT/GENE-DB human TR gene sequences. In a later analysis, CDR3 sequences and most-parsimonious VDJ recombination scenarios were assigned using the TCRdist pipeline. In a later analysis, each TCR beta chain was defined by its CDR3 amino acid sequence together with its V-gene family, and reads without a unique V-gene family were excluded. In a later analysis, nearly 600 highly shared, low-generation-probability nucleotide sequences were removed to address suspected cross-contamination and a sequencing artifact. For each public chain, a later analysis derived a clonal expansion index from normalized ranks of inferred template counts within each repertoire. In a later analysis, generation probabilities were computed using a VDJ recombination model fitted to out-of-frame rearrangements, and the results were checked against IGoR. A later analysis scored TCR-TCR, TCR-HLA and TCR-CMV co-occurrence with hypergeometric tests, applying a repertoire-size bias correction to TCR pairs. In a later analysis, false discovery rates were estimated by permuting HLA or CMV assignments 20 times. A later analysis grouped co-occurring TCRs with DBSCAN, adding TCRdist sequence similarity when clustering within HLA-allele-positive subsets. For co-occurrence clustering, repertoires with fewer than 30,000 or more than 120,000 public chains were excluded, along with 4 to 6 repertoires with anomalous nucleotide sharing. TCRdb holds this immuneACCESS table with in-frame rearrangements only. Some clones are missing; in checked studies, unresolved V genes explain under half, and the rest has no known cause. The V and J calls and clone size were taken over from that table, and D and trimming were inferred from the DNA. This sample is represented by 220,000 or so clones; approximately 68% of them were singletons. The ten largest make up approximately 1.7% of the sample.

In total, around 600 healthy bone marrow donors made up the cohort. At the time of sampling, all cohort members were nominally healthy, though unrecorded immune exposures were likely present. The donor tested CMV seronegative and was one of the 352 seronegative cohort members. A peripheral blood sample was collected from each donor, and TCR beta sequencing was performed on peripheral blood mononuclear cells. The Qiagen DNeasy Blood Extraction Kit was used to extract genomic DNA from the blood cell samples. Reading the germline V gene gives CDR1 MNHNS and CDR2 SASEGT. Unmatched junction bases come to 12, with V trimmed by 6 bases and J by 5 bases. The CDR3 goes from the cysteine to the phenylalanine over 15 residues. The sequence is cut down to CDR3 DNA, 45 bases in frame from base 1. In regard to this clone: The clone's antigen remains unknown. No per-base quality is available; no much larger clone lies one base away.

The V gene is TRBV6-1 and the J gene is TRBJ2-5; TRBD1 lines up with 7 middle nucleotides. The sample consisted of PBMCs. The receptor was isolated from a woman aged 25 to 45 in good health and CMV-seronegative. CDR3 sequence: CASSPTGKLGETQYF. The nucleotides are TGTGCCAGCAGCCCGACAGGGAAGTTGGGCGAGACCCAGTACTTC.